The text below deals with one T cell receptor (beta chain). These data belong to a study of blood T cell repertoires in COVID-19. Study overall: Italy, Spain and the United States were the sources of the convalescent and acute COVID-19 samples. The cDNA or gDNA used as material had been derived from T cells, B-cell-depleted T cells, or PBMCs.

Per the study methods: How many nucleated cells were present was estimated from reference gene primer amplification. Profiled with immunoSEQ multiplex PCR; TCRdb holds only in-frame clones, not every one. The V and J calls and the clone size are those of that table, but D and trimming were determined from the DNA. The table records almost 50,000 clones, about 88% of them present only once. Germline V gives CDR1 SGHDT, CDR2 YYEEEE. This CDR3 spans 18 amino acids. With 3 bases clipped from V and 9 bases from J, the junction kept 13 bases outside the gene matches. The rearrangement joins TRBV5-6 to TRBJ2-1; TRBD2 matches at 15 bases. The sample was peripheral blood. The sequence was obtained from a human donor in a cohort sampled during active COVID-19. The CDR3 DNA reads as TGTGCCAGCAGCTCTTTAAGCCGGACTAGCGGGAGGGGGGGTGAGCAGTTCTTC. Translating it yields CASSSLSRTSGRGGEQFF.